Listed below are T cell receptor beta chains from one sample, sequenced in a study of cytomegalovirus exposure and HLA in healthy donors. Generated by immunoSEQ multiplex PCR, the TCRdb table keeps only in-frame clones and is missing some. The table includes more than 85,000 clones, about 86% detected once. The source material was PBMCs. The origin of the receptors is a man aged 40-55 years in good health and CMV-seronegative. Both conserved end residues are part of each CDR3. Fields, in order: V gene, CDR3 protein.

V: TRBV16
CDR3: CASSPTDRNQPQHF

V: TRBV28
CDR3: CASTLLQGFGKGYTF

V: TRBV9
CDR3: CASGSGGAGETQYF

V: TRBV5-1
CDR3: CASSLQGHNEQFF

V: TRBV6-1
CDR3: CASSDVAGGGTEAFF

V: TRBV5-1
CDR3: CASSDGLYGYTF

V: TRBV19
CDR3: CASSVLQGAITEAFF

V: TRBV19
CDR3: CASSIEQGSAEAFF

V: TRBV7-6
CDR3: CASSLLGGAVKETQYF

V: TRBV5-1
CDR3: CASSLDLVQDYEQYF

V: TRBV28
CDR3: CASFEGASSYEQYF

V: TRBV14
CDR3: CASSQEPQGFYNSPLHF

V: TRBV13
CDR3: CASSLPTGDNEQFF

V: TRBV6-1
CDR3: CASSERGGFAQYF

V: TRBV5-1
CDR3: CASSLNQGAHGYTF

V: TRBV4-1
CDR3: CASSSREEGGGNQPQHF

V: TRBV5-5
CDR3: CASSRDSTYEQYF

V: TRBV18
CDR3: CASSPPPGRGSNGYTF

V: TRBV7-9
CDR3: CASSLGQGHYGYTF

V: TRBV5-4
CDR3: CASSPGAGRRDEQYF

V: TRBV6-1
CDR3: CASILRDRNSPLHF

V: TRBV4-1
CDR3: CASSQEEGPYEQYF

V: TRBV28
CDR3: CASGRGNYGYTF

V: TRBV18
CDR3: CASSPDRNEQFF